The rows below give T cell receptor beta chains drawn from one sample of a study of blood T cell repertoires in COVID-19. Profiled with immunoSEQ multiplex PCR; TCRdb holds only in-frame clones, not every one. Of a few hundred thousand clones listed, around 87% are singletons. The sequenced sample was peripheral blood. Every receptor here comes from a man aged 60 to 69 with acute or convalescent COVID-19. The CDR3 runs from the conserved cysteine through the conserved F or W. The D gene is left open where the match is weak. Clone size is given for some rows only: seen once, a few or many times, or a class if the clone is expanded.

D gene: TRBD1; V gene: TRBV7-9; clone size: .; J gene: TRBJ1-1; CDR3 protein: CASSRQGGSDLNTEAFF; CDR3 DNA: TGTGCCAGCAGCCGACAGGGTGGGAGCGATCTGAACACTGAAGCTTTCTTT
D gene: .; V gene: TRBV11-2; clone size: .; J gene: TRBJ2-5; CDR3 protein: CASSYGGAGIQETQYF; CDR3 DNA: TGTGCCAGCAGCTACGGAGGGGCAGGGATACAAGAGACCCAGTACTTC
D gene: TRBD2; V gene: TRBV20-1; clone size: .; J gene: TRBJ2-5; CDR3 protein: CSASPHHTSGGLLTQYF; CDR3 DNA: TGCAGTGCTAGTCCTCACCATACTAGCGGGGGGCTCCTCACCCAGTACTTC
D gene: .; V gene: TRBV5-4; clone size: few; J gene: TRBJ2-7; CDR3 protein: CASSSRDRSSYEQYF; CDR3 DNA: TGTGCCAGCAGCTCGCGGGACCGAAGCTCCTACGAGCAGTACTTC
D gene: .; V gene: TRBV3-1/TRBV3-2; clone size: .; J gene: TRBJ2-3; CDR3 protein: CASSQKSTMGGGSSTDTQYF; CDR3 DNA: TGTGCCAGCAGCCAGAAATCCACTATGGGAGGGGGGAGTAGCACAGATACGCAGTATTTT
D gene: TRBD2; V gene: TRBV2; clone size: once; J gene: TRBJ2-1; CDR3 protein: CASSGGLAGGLSYNEQFF; CDR3 DNA: TGTGCCAGCAGCGGAGGGCTAGCGGGGGGACTCTCCTACAATGAGCAGTTCTTC
D gene: TRBD1; V gene: TRBV3-1/TRBV3-2; clone size: .; J gene: TRBJ1-2; CDR3 protein: CASSQRTGRRDGYTF; CDR3 DNA: TGTGCCAGCAGCCAAAGGACAGGGCGGCGGGATGGCTACACCTTC
D gene: TRBD2; V gene: TRBV15; clone size: .; J gene: TRBJ2-1; CDR3 protein: CATSRDRLAGGIGNEQFF; CDR3 DNA: TGTGCCACCAGCAGAGATCGACTAGCGGGGGGGATCGGTAATGAGCAGTTCTTC
D gene: .; V gene: TRBV27; clone size: .; J gene: TRBJ2-7; CDR3 protein: CASSLSIWGPGEQYF; CDR3 DNA: TGTGCCAGCAGTTTATCTATTTGGGGGCCGGGCGAGCAGTACTTC
D gene: TRBD1; V gene: TRBV27; clone size: .; J gene: TRBJ2-6; CDR3 protein: CASSPHRGATGANVLTF; CDR3 DNA: TGTGCCAGCAGTCCTCACAGGGGCGCTACCGGGGCCAACGTCCTGACTTTC
D gene: TRBD1; V gene: TRBV6-5; clone size: .; J gene: TRBJ1-5; CDR3 protein: CASRGTGEGQPQHF; CDR3 DNA: TGTGCCAGCAGGGGAACAGGGGAAGGGCAGCCCCAGCATTTT
D gene: .; V gene: TRBV11-2; clone size: few; J gene: TRBJ2-3; CDR3 protein: CASSLRPRGGGDTQYF; CDR3 DNA: TGTGCCAGCAGCTTAAGACCGCGGGGCGGCGGGGATACGCAGTATTTT
D gene: TRBD2; V gene: TRBV5-1; clone size: .; J gene: TRBJ2-3; CDR3 protein: CASSLAGVAGDKQYF; CDR3 DNA: TGCGCCAGCAGCTTGGCCGGGGTAGCGGGGGATAAGCAGTATTTT
D gene: .; V gene: TRBV7-2; clone size: .; J gene: TRBJ2-7; CDR3 protein: CASSFGGAVYEQYF; CDR3 DNA: TGTGCCAGCAGCTTCGGCGGGGCCGTCTACGAGCAGTACTTC
D gene: .; V gene: TRBV5-5; clone size: .; J gene: TRBJ2-3; CDR3 protein: CASSLAGRPDTQYF; CDR3 DNA: TGTGCCAGCAGCTTGGCGGGTAGGCCAGATACGCAGTATTTT
D gene: .; V gene: TRBV5-1; clone size: .; J gene: TRBJ2-5; CDR3 protein: CASSPGLLLQETQYF; CDR3 DNA: TGCGCCAGCAGCCCCGGACTACTTTTACAAGAGACCCAGTACTTC
D gene: .; V gene: TRBV29-1; clone size: .; J gene: TRBJ1-4; CDR3 protein: CSVENGQNEKLFF; CDR3 DNA: TGCAGCGTTGAAAACGGTCAAAATGAAAAACTGTTTTTT
D gene: TRBD1; V gene: TRBV6-4; clone size: .; J gene: TRBJ2-1; CDR3 protein: CASSVWTGGNEQFF; CDR3 DNA: TGTGCCAGCAGTGTATGGACAGGGGGGAATGAGCAGTTCTTC
D gene: .; V gene: TRBV3-1/TRBV3-2; clone size: few; J gene: TRBJ2-7; CDR3 protein: CASSQVDRSAEQYF; CDR3 DNA: TGTGCCAGCAGCCAGGTCGACAGGAGCGCCGAGCAGTACTTC
D gene: .; V gene: TRBV6-2/TRBV6-3; clone size: .; J gene: TRBJ1-2; CDR3 protein: CASSPWQGAALRGYTF; CDR3 DNA: TGTGCCAGCAGCCCTTGGCAGGGCGCGGCCCTGAGGGGCTACACCTTC
D gene: TRBD1; V gene: TRBV7-2; clone size: .; J gene: TRBJ1-5; CDR3 protein: CASRLGGTGGNQPQHF; CDR3 DNA: TGTGCCAGCAGACTAGGTGGGACAGGGGGGAATCAGCCCCAGCATTTT
D gene: TRBD2; V gene: TRBV28; clone size: .; J gene: TRBJ2-3; CDR3 protein: CASSLYSGGIHTDTQYF; CDR3 DNA: TGTGCCAGCAGTTTATATAGCGGGGGGATTCACACAGATACGCAGTATTTT
D gene: .; V gene: TRBV12-3/TRBV12-4; clone size: .; J gene: TRBJ2-1; CDR3 protein: CASTKVGPGEQFF; CDR3 DNA: TGTGCCAGCACCAAAGTGGGGCCCGGGGAGCAGTTCTTC
D gene: TRBD2; V gene: TRBV6-2/TRBV6-3; clone size: .; J gene: TRBJ2-2; CDR3 protein: CASSSPTSGGGPRGELFF; CDR3 DNA: TGTGCCAGCAGTTCCCCGACTAGCGGGGGGGGACCTCGAGGGGAGCTGTTTTTT
D gene: TRBD1; V gene: TRBV2; clone size: .; J gene: TRBJ1-4; CDR3 protein: CASGTGVGEKLFF; CDR3 DNA: TGTGCCAGCGGAACAGGGGTGGGGGAAAAACTGTTTTTT
D gene: TRBD1; V gene: TRBV7-2; clone size: once; J gene: TRBJ1-1; CDR3 protein: CASSRTGGPNTEAFF; CDR3 DNA: TGTGCCAGCTCCCGGACAGGGGGCCCGAACACTGAAGCTTTCTTT
D gene: TRBD2; V gene: TRBV30; clone size: once; J gene: TRBJ2-1; CDR3 protein: CARAGSSSYNEQFF; CDR3 DNA: TGTGCCCGAGCGGGGTCCTCGTCCTACAATGAGCAGTTCTTC
D gene: .; V gene: TRBV27; clone size: .; J gene: TRBJ2-3; CDR3 protein: CASSKASTDTQYF; CDR3 DNA: TGTGCCAGCTCAAAAGCTAGCACAGATACGCAGTATTTT
D gene: .; V gene: TRBV2; clone size: .; J gene: TRBJ1-5; CDR3 protein: CASTWGGSGGDQPQHF; CDR3 DNA: TGTGCCAGCACCTGGGGGGGGTCGGGAGGCGATCAGCCCCAGCATTTT
D gene: .; V gene: TRBV14; clone size: once; J gene: TRBJ2-7; CDR3 protein: CASSQVLGGEQYF; CDR3 DNA: TGTGCCAGCAGCCAAGTTTTGGGGGGCGAGCAGTACTTC
D gene: TRBD2; V gene: TRBV27; clone size: .; J gene: TRBJ2-5; CDR3 protein: CASRKLAGALTQETQYF; CDR3 DNA: TGTGCCAGCAGAAAACTAGCGGGGGCCCTTACCCAAGAGACCCAGTACTTC
D gene: .; V gene: TRBV20-1; clone size: .; J gene: TRBJ1-5; CDR3 protein: CSARGGNQPQHF; CDR3 DNA: TGCAGTGCTCGTGGCGGCAATCAGCCCCAGCATTTT
D gene: TRBD2; V gene: TRBV18; clone size: .; J gene: TRBJ2-1; CDR3 protein: CASSLTSGGGSYNEQFF; CDR3 DNA: TGTGCCAGCTCGCTGACTAGCGGGGGTGGGTCCTACAATGAGCAGTTCTTC
D gene: .; V gene: TRBV4-3; clone size: .; J gene: TRBJ2-3; CDR3 protein: CARIEEASADTQYF; CDR3 DNA: TGCGCCAGAATCGAGGAAGCGTCGGCAGATACGCAGTATTTT
D gene: .; V gene: TRBV4-3; clone size: .; J gene: TRBJ1-4; CDR3 protein: CASSLGLNRHEKLFF; CDR3 DNA: TGCGCCAGCAGCCTGGGACTTAACCGTCATGAAAAACTGTTTTTT
D gene: .; V gene: TRBV6-5; clone size: .; J gene: TRBJ2-3; CDR3 protein: CASSYSRTGDTQYF; CDR3 DNA: TGTGCCAGCAGTTACTCGAGGACTGGAGATACGCAGTATTTT
D gene: .; V gene: TRBV27; clone size: once; J gene: TRBJ1-2; CDR3 protein: CASSDRPPLADGYTF; CDR3 DNA: TGTGCCAGCAGCGACAGGCCTCCCCTTGCGGATGGCTACACCTTC
D gene: TRBD1; V gene: TRBV4-1; clone size: .; J gene: TRBJ1-1; CDR3 protein: CASSQGQGDGAFF; CDR3 DNA: TGCGCCAGCAGCCAAGGACAGGGCGACGGGGCTTTCTTT
D gene: TRBD2; V gene: TRBV5-1; clone size: .; J gene: TRBJ2-5; CDR3 protein: CASSQAGGPQETQYF; CDR3 DNA: TGCGCCAGCAGCCAGGCGGGGGGCCCCCAAGAGACCCAGTACTTC
D gene: TRBD1; V gene: TRBV5-1; clone size: .; J gene: TRBJ2-5; CDR3 protein: CASSLETGGTQYF; CDR3 DNA: TGCGCCAGCAGCTTGGAGACAGGGGGGACCCAGTACTTC
D gene: TRBD2; V gene: TRBV4-1; clone size: .; J gene: TRBJ2-1; CDR3 protein: CASSPRETSGGRDEQFF; CDR3 DNA: TGCGCCAGCAGCCCCCGAGAGACTAGCGGGGGGCGAGATGAGCAGTTCTTC
D gene: TRBD2; V gene: TRBV7-6; clone size: .; J gene: TRBJ2-5; CDR3 protein: CASSSSAGGRETQYF; CDR3 DNA: TGTGCCAGCAGCTCCTCGGCGGGGGGGCGAGAGACCCAGTACTTC